This TCR beta chain was found in a study of T cells in Graves' hyperthyroidism and ophthalmopathy (dated by TCRdb to about 2019). General notes on the study: Peripheral blood samples were taken at the time of initial diagnosis, prior to any treatment. TCR V-J signatures able to tell the groups apart were searched for in a discovery cohort of 100 or so patients, of whom around 43 had Graves' ophthalmopathy and about 60 had stable Graves' hyperthyroidism. An independent validation cohort of under 20 hyperthyroidism patients and 15 or so patients who later progressed to ophthalmopathy tested prospective prediction of ophthalmopathy. Following sampling, methimazole starting at 30 mg daily was given to hyperthyroidism patients, and high-dose intravenous methylprednisolone was given to ophthalmopathy patients. Thyroid tissue and blood T-cell repertoires from six Graves' hyperthyroidism patients were also compared in the study. According to the paper, TCR Vbeta CDR3 sequencing was carried out on around 140 peripheral blood samples, which came from under 50 ophthalmopathy, around 75 hyperthyroidism and approximately 17 progressor patients. The 100 or so discovery patients were randomly split 7:3 into training and test sets.

This clonotype was counted a few times. Its binding antigen is unknown. Per-nucleotide qualities are absent, and no much larger clonotype sits a single base away. Ophthalmopathy patients had moderately to severely active disease, Clinical Activity Score of at least 3, NOSPECS grade of at least 4, and duration under 3 months. Any patient with an uncontrolled infection, another autoimmune disease, pregnancy or lactation was excluded. Clinical symptoms, serum thyroxine and TRAb, thyroid ultrasound, and orbital computed tomography formed the basis for the diagnoses. PBMCs were isolated from more than 9 ml of fresh peripheral blood by Ficoll-Paque density gradient centrifugation. Total RNA was extracted with Trizol reagent, and quality was checked on an Agilent 2100 Bioanalyzer. Study-wide findings and limitations: In validation, the model predicted progression to ophthalmopathy with about 71% sensitivity and approximately 72% specificity, a median of roughly seven months before onset. In cross-validation, a model built on a 13 V-J signature told ophthalmopathy apart from stable hyperthyroidism with approximately 91% sensitivity and roughly 81% specificity, and in testing the same model reached 80%/75%. No statistical method was used to set the sample size in advance, and investigators knew the group allocation. Most expanded thyroid clonotypes (frequency above 0.001) were also detected in blood, a finding suggesting that blood repertoires may reflect thyroid immune responses.

The germline V and J ends show losses of 0 bases and 9 bases respectively, and no gene match explains 12 bases of the junction. For CDR1 and CDR2, the germline V gene (reference sequence) lists DFQATT and SNEGSKA. From the cysteine up to the phenylalanine, the CDR3 has a length of 16 residues. Just CDR3 DNA is preserved here, 48 bases in frame from base 1. TCR beta CDR3 regions were amplified from RNA transcripts. The first round of RT-PCR for the TCR CDR3 was performed with the HTBI primer set and the Qiagen OneStep RT-PCR kit. Libraries were constructed in a second round of multiplex PCR, after which size selection and purification were performed. Sequencing of the libraries was done on an Illumina HiSeq2000 using paired-end 100 bp reads. The study's own analysis went as follows. SOAPnuke was used to process the raw data, removing reads that contained adapters or uncalled bases, had a mean Phred below 15, or lacked an exact match to the constant primer or identifier. High-quality paired reads were merged with COPE v1.2.5, and unique nucleotide sequences were defined as clonotypes. MiTCR v1.1 was used to align clonotypes to the IMGT TRBV, TRBD and TRBJ reference segments. The analysis was restricted to V-J combinations with a frequency above 0.0001, which together covered about 99% of the repertoires. The TCS score was defined as the ratio of F50 (clonal expansion) to E x V (chaos), calculated using BLOSUM62-based TCRdist between CDR3 peptides within each V-J. Welch's t-statistics and random forest reduced approximately 520 V-J features to fewer than 15, which were used in a naive Bayes classifier (R e1071). Thyroid-blood repertoire similarity was quantified with the Morisita-Horn index. Starting from the raw public reads, TCRdb applied fastp trimming at Q25, assembled clones with MiXCR and retained in-frame beta chains. All rows with the same CDR3 protein become a single entry with the most common DNA and genes. Here the V and J calls rest on TCRdb's processing, not on the authors' analysis. The sample table shows hundreds of thousands of distinct CDR3 sequences, and about 14% are seen once. The leading ten clones occupy 4% to 5.5% of the sample.

This clonotype originated in a woman aged 40 to 49 with Graves' ophthalmopathy. Specimen: blood. The chain uses TRBV20-1 and TRBJ2-7, with 12 bases aligning to TRBD1. The CDR3 here reads CSARDFAGTGGQGQYF. DNA sequence: TGCAGTGCTAGAGATTTCGCGGGGACAGGGGGCCAGGGGCAGTACTTC.